The 3 T cell receptor beta chains reported below all come from one sample, sequenced in a study of blood T cell repertoires in COVID-19. The protocol was immunoSEQ multiplex PCR, while the TCRdb copy is restricted to in-frame clones and leaves out a portion. The data show some 95,000 clones, with roughly 75% seen just once and about 8.4% held by the top ten. The sample comprised peripheral blood. Every receptor here comes from a man in his fifties or sixties who had recovered from COVID-19.

This clone was picked up a small number of times. The rearrangement joins TRBV3-1 (or the pseudogene TRBV3-2) to TRBJ2-2, with 13 bases that match TRBD2. This CDR3 region has 17 residues. Germline assignment: CDR1 LGHDT and CDR2 YNNKEL (reference sequence). V dropped 4 bases and J dropped 3; count of bases not matched to a gene: 5. CDR3 residues: CASSPGLAGVDTGELFF. The CDR3 nucleotides are TGTGCCAGCAGCCCCGGACTAGCGGGGGTTGACACCGGGGAGCTGTTTTTT.

The chain recombines TRBV7-8 with TRBJ2-6, with no clear D. V was cut by 3 bases and J by 1 base, with 7 bases left in between. The CDR3 sequence is 15 residues long. Germline loops: CDR1 SGHVS, CDR2 FQNEAQ. The chain's CDR3 is CASSLIRSGANVLTF. CDR3 nucleotide sequence: TGTGCCAGCAGCTTGATACGGTCTGGGGCCAACGTCCTGACTTTC.

The V and J genes are TRBV4-1 and TRBJ2-5, with 10 positions matching TRBD1. Germline V CDR1 and CDR2: MGHRA, YSYEKL. The ends lost 3 bases at V and 5 bases at J; junction bases unmatched: 3. The CDR3 spans 14 residues. The CDR3: CASSQGQGYETQYF. The CDR3 DNA follows: TGCGCCAGCAGCCAGGGACAGGGGTACGAGACCCAGTACTTC.